Listed below are T cell receptor beta chains from one sample, sequenced in a study of radiotherapy plus CTLA-4 blockade in lung cancer. Measured with immunoSEQ multiplex PCR; TCRdb has only the in-frame clones, and not every one. This table holds about 38,000 clones, about 70% found once. The sequencing used peripheral blood, collected from a patient treated with radiotherapy plus ipilimumab. These receptors all stem from a human donor with non-small cell lung cancer who had stable disease on radiotherapy plus ipilimumab. CDR3s include the opening cysteine and the closing phenylalanine or tryptophan. D genes are given only for firm matches. Size is stated for part of the rows, as once, few or many counts, or as a class when the clone is expanded.

j_call: TRBJ1-2
d_call: NA
v_call: TRBV19
clone_size: NA
cdr3_nt: TGTGCCAGTAGCGGGGAATCCGGCCCGTATGGCTACACCTTC
cdr3_aa: CASSGESGPYGYTF

j_call: TRBJ2-1
d_call: NA
v_call: TRBV4-2
clone_size: few
cdr3_nt: TGTGCCAGCAGCCCCCTGGGCGGGTTCCATGAGCAGTTCTTC
cdr3_aa: CASSPLGGFHEQFF

j_call: TRBJ2-7
d_call: NA
v_call: TRBV6-5
clone_size: few
cdr3_nt: TGTGCCAGCAGTTACTCTCCGGGGGCCTACGAGCAGTACTTC
cdr3_aa: CASSYSPGAYEQYF

j_call: TRBJ1-2
d_call: NA
v_call: TRBV4-1
clone_size: NA
cdr3_nt: TGCGCCAGCAGCCAAGAAGTGTCAACGAACTATGGCTACACCTTC
cdr3_aa: CASSQEVSTNYGYTF

j_call: TRBJ1-2
d_call: NA
v_call: TRBV7-9
clone_size: NA
cdr3_nt: TGTGCCAGCAGCTTAGCTGTCGGGGGCTACACCTTC
cdr3_aa: CASSLAVGGYTF

j_call: TRBJ1-2
d_call: NA
v_call: TRBV5-6
clone_size: few
cdr3_nt: TGTGCCAGCACCTACGGCTACTATGGCTACACCTTC
cdr3_aa: CASTYGYYGYTF

j_call: TRBJ1-1
d_call: TRBD1
v_call: TRBV9
clone_size: NA
cdr3_nt: TGTGCCAGCAGCTCCCGACAGGGCCCCATGAACACTGAAGCTTTCTTT
cdr3_aa: CASSSRQGPMNTEAFF

j_call: TRBJ1-1
d_call: TRBD1
v_call: TRBV6-6
clone_size: NA
cdr3_nt: TGTGCCAGCAGTTACTCGAGGGACAGGGGAATAAATGAAGCTTTCTTT
cdr3_aa: CASSYSRDRGINEAFF

j_call: TRBJ2-5
d_call: NA
v_call: TRBV18
clone_size: NA
cdr3_nt: TGTGCCAGCTCACCACGGGGAACAGAGACCCAGTACTTC
cdr3_aa: CASSPRGTETQYF

j_call: TRBJ2-1
d_call: NA
v_call: TRBV10-1
clone_size: NA
cdr3_nt: TGCGCCAGCAGTGAGTCAGCTAGCAGGATATACAATGAGCAGTTCTTC
cdr3_aa: CASSESASRIYNEQFF

j_call: TRBJ2-1
d_call: TRBD2
v_call: TRBV5-6
clone_size: NA
cdr3_nt: TGTGCCAGCAGCTTCTTAGCGGGGGGGCTCAATGAGCAGTTCTTC
cdr3_aa: CASSFLAGGLNEQFF

j_call: TRBJ2-2
d_call: TRBD1
v_call: TRBV9
clone_size: NA
cdr3_nt: TGTGCCAGCAGAGAACCCCGGGACAGGGGGGACACCGGGGAGCTGTTTTTT
cdr3_aa: CASREPRDRGDTGELFF

j_call: TRBJ2-1
d_call: NA
v_call: TRBV29-1
clone_size: NA
cdr3_nt: TGCAGCGAAACCGGGACGGCCAACAATGAGCAGTTCTTC
cdr3_aa: CSETGTANNEQFF

j_call: TRBJ2-3
d_call: NA
v_call: TRBV19
clone_size: NA
cdr3_nt: TGTGCCAGTAGTATAGGGGGGCAAGATACGCAGTATTTT
cdr3_aa: CASSIGGQDTQYF

j_call: TRBJ2-1
d_call: TRBD1
v_call: TRBV11-2
clone_size: NA
cdr3_nt: TGTGCCAGCAGTTATTACAGGGGTAGCTCCTACAATGAGCAGTTCTTC
cdr3_aa: CASSYYRGSSYNEQFF

j_call: TRBJ1-1
d_call: NA
v_call: TRBV2
clone_size: NA
cdr3_nt: TGTGCCAGCAGCGAAACACCTCGGGGAGCTTTCTTT
cdr3_aa: CASSETPRGAFF

j_call: TRBJ1-1
d_call: NA
v_call: TRBV5-5
clone_size: NA
cdr3_nt: TGTGCCAGCAGTTTAGGACGGAACATGAACACTGAAGCTTTCTTT
cdr3_aa: CASSLGRNMNTEAFF

j_call: TRBJ1-1
d_call: NA
v_call: TRBV13
clone_size: NA
cdr3_nt: TGTGCCAGCAGCAGACGCCGGACAGTGAACACTGAAGCTTTCTTT
cdr3_aa: CASSRRRTVNTEAFF

j_call: TRBJ1-1
d_call: TRBD1
v_call: TRBV29-1
clone_size: few
cdr3_nt: TGCAGCGCCGGGGGGGCAGGGGGCGGGACTGAAGCTTTCTTT
cdr3_aa: CSAGGAGGGTEAFF

j_call: TRBJ2-1
d_call: NA
v_call: TRBV14
clone_size: NA
cdr3_nt: TGTGCCAGCAGCCAAGGAGTCACCCTATACAATGAGCAGTTCTTC
cdr3_aa: CASSQGVTLYNEQFF

j_call: TRBJ1-2
d_call: TRBD1
v_call: TRBV4-3
clone_size: NA
cdr3_nt: TGCGCCAGCAGCCAAGGGACAGGGGTTCATGGCTACACCTTC
cdr3_aa: CASSQGTGVHGYTF

j_call: TRBJ1-2
d_call: TRBD1
v_call: TRBV10-3
clone_size: NA
cdr3_nt: TGTGCCATCAGCCGGGACAGGGGAAGCTATGGCTACACCTTC
cdr3_aa: CAISRDRGSYGYTF

j_call: TRBJ1-3
d_call: NA
v_call: TRBV6-1
clone_size: NA
cdr3_nt: TGTGCCAGCAGTGATGGGGGATATGGAAACACCATATATTTT
cdr3_aa: CASSDGGYGNTIYF

j_call: TRBJ1-3
d_call: NA
v_call: TRBV27
clone_size: NA
cdr3_nt: TGTGCCAGCAGCCGAGGTGGGGGAAACACCATATATTTT
cdr3_aa: CASSRGGGNTIYF

j_call: TRBJ1-4
d_call: TRBD1
v_call: TRBV18
clone_size: few
cdr3_nt: TGTGCCAGCTCACCAGGACAGGATAGGGAACTGTTTTTT
cdr3_aa: CASSPGQDRELFF

j_call: TRBJ1-3
d_call: NA
v_call: TRBV19
clone_size: NA
cdr3_nt: TGTGCCAGTGGTACCTCGGGGGGCTCTGGAAACACCATATATTTT
cdr3_aa: CASGTSGGSGNTIYF

j_call: TRBJ2-7
d_call: TRBD1
v_call: TRBV29-1
clone_size: NA
cdr3_nt: TGCAGCGTTGAAGGACAGGGAAGCTCCTACGAGCAGTACTTC
cdr3_aa: CSVEGQGSSYEQYF

j_call: TRBJ1-3
d_call: NA
v_call: TRBV18
clone_size: few
cdr3_nt: TGTGCCAGCTCACCGGACGGCGCAGAGGCCACCATATATTTT
cdr3_aa: CASSPDGAEATIYF

j_call: TRBJ1-2
d_call: NA
v_call: TRBV6-5
clone_size: few
cdr3_nt: TGTGCCAGCAGTGTGGACAGCCTGACGAACTATGGCTACACCTTC
cdr3_aa: CASSVDSLTNYGYTF

j_call: TRBJ2-2
d_call: NA
v_call: TRBV6-1
clone_size: NA
cdr3_nt: TGTGCCAGCAGTGAAGCGACCGCAAACGGGGAGCTGTTTTTT
cdr3_aa: CASSEATANGELFF

j_call: TRBJ1-4
d_call: TRBD1
v_call: TRBV6-5
clone_size: NA
cdr3_nt: TGTGCCAGCAGGGAGGGACAGCTAAAACTGTTTTTT
cdr3_aa: CASREGQLKLFF

j_call: TRBJ1-2
d_call: NA
v_call: TRBV5-6
clone_size: NA
cdr3_nt: TGTGCCAGCAGCTTGGGACGACGATATGGCTACACCTTC
cdr3_aa: CASSLGRRYGYTF

j_call: TRBJ1-2
d_call: NA
v_call: TRBV6-5
clone_size: NA
cdr3_nt: TGTGCCAGCAGTGACAAGGCCGGCTACACCTTC
cdr3_aa: CASSDKAGYTF

j_call: TRBJ1-4
d_call: NA
v_call: TRBV7-8
clone_size: once
cdr3_nt: TGTGCCAGCAGCCCCCGTATTGCAACTAATGAAAAACTGTTTTTT
cdr3_aa: CASSPRIATNEKLFF

j_call: TRBJ1-6
d_call: TRBD1
v_call: TRBV7-9
clone_size: medium-sized
cdr3_nt: TGTGCCGTCCCAGGGGGGCCGGGCGGATCACCCCTCCACTTT
cdr3_aa: CAVPGGPGGSPLHF

j_call: TRBJ1-2
d_call: TRBD1
v_call: TRBV5-1
clone_size: NA
cdr3_nt: TGCGCCAGCAGCTTGGGACAGGGTGTGGACTATGGCTACACCTTC
cdr3_aa: CASSLGQGVDYGYTF